The 21 T cell receptor beta chains given below trace back to one sample, sequenced in a study of early T cells in non-severe SARS-CoV-2 infection. TCRdb used MiXCR to reprocess the 5' RACE reads, holding one entry per CDR3 protein. The sample gives 70,000 to 75,000 distinct CDR3 sequences, approximately 12% of which show up once; approximately 3.9% is in the top ten. Sequenced input: whole blood. The source is an adult who was a healthcare worker with PCR-confirmed SARS-CoV-2 infection or an uninfected control (not recorded which).

This chain connects TRBV7-8 to TRBJ1-2; perhaps TRBD1 as D (5 bases). Trimming removed 2 bases from V and 1 base from J, with 8 bases in between. CDR3 length: 14 amino acids. The germline V gene has CDR1 SGHVS and CDR2 FQNEAQ. CDR3 in amino acids: CASSLQGHNYGYTF. The CDR3 bases are TGTGCCAGCAGCTTACAGGGTCATAACTATGGCTACACCTTC.

The chain is built from TRBV20-1 and TRBJ2-3; D call uncertain. CDR3 size: 14 residues. CDR1 is DFQATT, CDR2 SNEGSKA, per germline (reference sequence). The ends were cut back, 6 bases at V and 3 bases at J, with 16 bases in the middle. The CDR3 DNA is TGCAGTGCGGAGCACGGTGGTGGTACAGATACGCAGTATTTT. Translation: CSAEHGGGTDTQYF.

The sample holds many counts of this clonotype. The V and J genes are TRBV7-9 and TRBJ1-1, with a tentative D call TRBD1 (5 bases). Germline V gives CDR1 SEHNR, CDR2 FQNEAQ (reference sequence). The V gene lost 2 bases and the J gene lost 1 base, with 11 bases spanning the gap. The CDR3 is made up of 15 amino acids. The CDR3 region has the DNA TGTGCCAGCAGCTTAAATCTGGGGGGGAACACTGAAGCTTTCTTT. Translation: CASSLNLGGNTEAFF.

This clonotype occurred many times. The genes are TRBV29-1 and TRBJ2-5; the D gene is possibly TRBD2 (5 bases). The CDR3 is made up of 13 amino acids. Germline loops: CDR1 SQVTM, CDR2 ANQGSEA. V was clipped by 5 bases and J by 6 bases, with 16 bases between them. Here the CDR3 reads CSVHEDSQKTQYF. The CDR3 DNA is TGCAGCGTTCACGAGGACTCGCAGAAGACCCAGTACTTC.

The chain recombines TRBV19 with TRBJ2-2; 8 bases agree with TRBD1. Trimming at V came to 10 bases and at J to 5 bases, leaving 12 bases not matched to a gene. Germline V gives CDR1 LNHDA, CDR2 SQIVND (reference sequence). This CDR3 has 15 amino acids. CDR3 in amino acids: CATRTGSGRTGELFF. The CDR3 DNA reads as TGTGCCACCCGGACAGGGTCGGGTCGGACCGGGGAGCTGTTTTTT. Full variable domain (missing parts from reference TRBV19 and TRBJ2-2): DGGITQSPKYLFRKEGQNVTLSCEQNLNHDAMYWYRQDPGQGLRLIYYSQIVNDFQKGDIAEGYSVSREKKESFPLTVTSAQKNPTAFYLCATRTGSGRTGELFFGEGSRLTVL.

The sample holds many counts of this clonotype. CDR3 coding DNA: TGTGCCAGCAGTAAACGACAGGGTGGGGAGACCCAGTACTTC. Protein sequence: CASSKRQGGETQYF. The chain employs TRBV12-3 or TRBV12-4 and TRBJ2-5; 7 nucleotides agree with TRBD1. The junction had 8 bases not matched to a gene; V was cut back by 5 bases and J by 5 bases. The CDR3 totals 14 residues.

This clonotype showed up many times. V and J are TRBV7-2 and TRBJ2-1; TRBD1 or TRBD2 may be the D gene (5 bases each). This CDR3 has 13 amino acids. The germline V gene has CDR1 SGHTA and CDR2 FQGNSA. V gave up 1 base and J gave up 8 bases, with 9 bases separating them. CDR3 protein: CASSLGTGHEQFF. The CDR3 DNA follows: TGTGCCAGCAGCTTAGGAACGGGGCATGAGCAGTTCTTC.

This clonotype was picked up a small number of times. The gene calls are TRBV20-1 and TRBJ2-5, with 9 bases fitting TRBD1. Germline assignment: CDR1 DFQATT and CDR2 SNEGSKA (reference sequence). Trimming took 6 bases from V and 2 from J; bases not matched to a gene: 4. The CDR3 is 13 amino acids. In DNA, the CDR3 is TGCAGTGCCTTCGGGACAGGGCAAGAGACCCAGTACTTC. It codes for CSAFGTGQETQYF.

As for this clonotype: This clone may be a read error of a much larger clone one base away. The rearrangement joins TRBV5-6 to TRBJ2-2, with D tentatively TRBD1 (7 bases). Germline V gene data show CDR1 as SGHDT and CDR2 as YYEEEE. The CDR3 runs 14 residues. The DNA of the CDR3 is TGTGACAGCAGGGGGGACCTGAACACCGGGGAGCTGTTTTTT. Its translation is CDSRGDLNTGELFF. Full variable domain (missing parts from reference TRBV5-6 and TRBJ2-2): DAGVTQSPTHLIKTRGQQVTLRCSPKSGHDTVSWYQQALGQGPQFIFQYYEEEERQRGNFPDRFSGHQFPNYSSELNVNALLLGDSALYLCDSRGDLNTGELFFGEGSRLTVL.

This rearrangement joins TRBV29-1 to TRBJ1-3; a weak D match, TRBD1 (5 bases). Germline values: CDR1 SQVTM, CDR2 ANQGSEA. Trimming stripped 4 bases from V and 0 bases from J, with 7 bases between. The CDR3 extends over 13 amino acids. The CDR3, as DNA: TGCAGCGTTGTGAGGGGCTCTGGAAACACCATATATTTT. This encodes CSVVRGSGNTIYF.

This clonotype was observed a handful of times. The V call is TRBV19, the J call TRBJ1-2; the D gene is possibly TRBD1 (5 bases). Germline V lookup: CDR1 LNHDA, CDR2 SQIVND (reference sequence). V was clipped by 7 bases and J by 4 bases, with 16 bases between them. The CDR3 spans 14 residues. DNA for the CDR3: TGTGCCAGTACCGTCTCGGGGGGTCCCTATGGCTACACCTTC. Amino acids: CASTVSGGPYGYTF.

This clonotype appeared many times. V and J are TRBV27 and TRBJ2-1, with 7 bases fitting TRBD1. V lost 5 bases to trimming and J lost 10 bases; unmatched junction nucleotides: 5. This CDR3 contains 12 residues. Germline V gene lookup returns CDR1 MNHEY and CDR2 SMNVEV (reference sequence). CDR3 bases: TGTGCCAGCAGTACGCGGACAGGAGAGCAGTTCTTC. Its protein product is CASSTRTGEQFF.

This clonotype was counted many times. The chain carries TRBV7-9 and TRBJ2-5, with a tentative D call TRBD2 (5 bases). CDR3 length equals 15 residues. The germline V gene has CDR1 SEHNR and CDR2 FQNEAQ (reference sequence). The germline V and J ends were trimmed by 7 bases and 2 bases, with 17 bases remaining between them. The CDR3 reads CASTPGKGSQETQYF. The CDR3 region has the DNA TGTGCCAGCACCCCGGGGAAAGGCTCTCAAGAGACCCAGTACTTC.

This clonotype was counted many times. The CDR3 reads CASIAGIRAYEQYF. CDR3 coding DNA: TGTGCCAGCATTGCTGGGATCAGAGCCTACGAGCAGTACTTC. This chain links TRBV28 with TRBJ2-7; D is unclear. The CDR3 loop spans 14 amino acids. Germline V gene lookup returns CDR1 MDHEN and CDR2 SYDVKM. V was clipped by 7 bases and J by 2 bases, with 15 bases between them.

The V call is TRBV2, the J call TRBJ2-5, with D possibly TRBD1 on 6 matching bases. The CDR3 has 12 amino acids. Germline V lookup: CDR1 SNHLY, CDR2 FYNNEI. Trimming left V 6 bases short and J 4 bases short, with 9 bases between. In nucleotides, the CDR3 is TGTGCCAGCAGACAGGGTCCAGAGACCCAGTACTTC. It yields the protein CASRQGPETQYF.

This clonotype showed up many times. The gene calls are TRBV20-1 and TRBJ1-1; a weak D match, TRBD1 (6 bases). The CDR3 runs to 12 residues. Germline V gives CDR1 DFQATT, CDR2 SNEGSKA (reference sequence). The V end was cut by 8 bases, the J end by 5 bases, with 15 bases between. In nucleotides, the CDR3 is TGCAGTACGGGCAGGGGTAGGACTGAAGCTTTCTTT. Translation: CSTGRGRTEAFF.

V usage is TRBV20-1 and J usage is TRBJ1-6; a possible D gene is TRBD1 (6 bases). Looked up from germline, CDR1 is DFQATT and CDR2 is SNEGSKA (reference sequence). Trimming stripped 0 bases from V and 5 bases from J, with 14 bases between. The CDR3 is made up of 16 amino acids. The CDR3 DNA reads as TGCAGTGCTAGAGAAAATCAGGGGTCAGATAATTCACCCCTCCACTTT. This gives the protein CSARENQGSDNSPLHF.

This clonotype came up many times. This chain uses TRBV29-1 with TRBJ2-5, with D uncertain. From germline, CDR1 is SQVTM and CDR2 ANQGSEA. V lost 4 bases to trimming and J lost 0 bases, with 9 bases between them. CDR3 length equals 13 residues. The CDR3 reads CSVVGSNQETQYF. The CDR3 DNA sequence: TGCAGCGTTGTTGGCAGTAACCAAGAGACCCAGTACTTC.

CDR3 bases: TGTGCCAGCAGCCAAGGGCCAGTGGAAGACACCATATATTTT. It translates to CASSQGPVEDTIYF. The chain combines TRBV3-1 with TRBJ1-3; D gene uncertain. The V end lost 1 base, the J end lost 8 bases, and 12 bases lay between the germline ends. Germline V lookup: CDR1 LGHDT, CDR2 YNNKEL (reference sequence). CDR3 size: 14 residues.

This clonotype was counted between two and nine times. V usage is TRBV20-1 and J usage is TRBJ2-1; 10 bases are a match to TRBD2. The CDR3 totals 13 residues. The germline V gene encodes CDR1 DFQATT and CDR2 SNEGSKA (reference sequence). V lost 7 bases, J lost 9 bases, and 9 bases stayed unmatched. The CDR3 loop is CSGRSGRAGEQFF. The CDR3 DNA reads as TGCAGTGGTCGAAGCGGGAGGGCGGGTGAGCAGTTCTTC.

This clonotype occurred many times. J is TRBJ1-1 and V is TRBV19, with D perhaps TRBD1 (5 bases). The V and J ends lost 7 bases and 0 bases respectively, with 24 bases between them. The CDR3 loop spans 18 amino acids. Germline assignment: CDR1 LNHDA and CDR2 SQIVND (reference sequence). The CDR3 sequence: CASKPSFRAGSMNTEAFF. CDR3 nucleotide sequence: TGTGCCAGTAAACCCTCCTTTAGGGCAGGGTCTATGAACACTGAAGCTTTCTTT. Variable domain in full (rest from reference TRBV19 and TRBJ1-1): DGGITQSPKYLFRKEGQNVTLSCEQNLNHDAMYWYRQDPGQGLRLIYYSQIVNDFQKGDIAEGYSVSREKKESFPLTVTSAQKNPTAFYLCASKPSFRAGSMNTEAFFGQGTRLTVV.